The TCR beta chain under discussion was sequenced for a study of blood T cell repertoires in COVID-19. Sequenced by immunoSEQ multiplex PCR; TCRdb stores in-frame clones only, minus some. The data show 250,000 to 300,000 clones, with around 85% seen just once and approximately 12% held by the top ten. In Seattle, patients joined the study during active infection and were tracked longitudinally. V was clipped by 5 bases and J by 4 bases, with 14 bases between them. Germline-derived CDR1 and CDR2 are SGHTA and FQGNSA. This CDR3 has 14 residues. This sequence joins TRBV7-2 and TRBJ1-2; weak D call: TRBD1 (5 bases). This TCR was recovered from a woman in her 30s with COVID-19, enrolled during active disease. Material: peripheral blood. CDR3 nucleotide sequence: TGTGCCAGCAGCCTTTCGACAGAGAGCTATGGCTACACCTTC. It encodes CASSLSTESYGYTF.